Described below is a single T cell receptor beta chain sequence and its context. These data come from a study of control samples from healthy donors and cancer patients. Germline CDR1 reads MRHNA; CDR2 reads SNTAGT. The J segment lost 6 bases and the V segment lost 5 bases, leaving 8 bases of the junction unmatched. The CDR3 is 15 amino acids. TCRdb keeps only in-frame clones here, not all; method: immunoSEQ multiplex PCR. The sample has tens of thousands of clones, about 92% seen once. The sequenced sample consisted of PBMCs. The chain couples TRBV6-4 to TRBJ2-1; 9 bases are shared with TRBD1. The source is a man aged 35 to 55 with colorectal cancer. The CDR3 DNA sequence: TGTGCCAGCAGTCTAGACAGGGGGTACGGCAATGAGCAGTTCTTC. Protein sequence: CASSLDRGYGNEQFF.